A selection of T cell receptor beta chains follows, all from one sample in a study of cytomegalovirus exposure and HLA in healthy donors. The method was immunoSEQ multiplex PCR; TCRdb's version includes in-frame clones alone and lacks a portion of them. The sample lists about 190,000 clones, about four fifths seen once, with 4.5% to 5.5% in the top ten. The source material was PBMCs. Every receptor here comes from a man aged 25 to 45 in good health and CMV-seropositive. Each CDR3 is given with its conserved first and last residue. The D gene is left open where the match is weak. Expanded clones are given a class, and other clones once, few, many or no size at all.

v_gene,j_gene,d_gene,abundance,CDR3aa,CDR3nt
TRBV7-8,TRBJ1-2,TRBD1,.,CASSLIRQGGGYTF,TGTGCCAGCAGCTTAATCCGACAGGGTGGTGGCTACACCTTC
TRBV10-3,TRBJ2-2,.,.,CAILRQGSNTGELFF,TGTGCCATCCTCCGCCAGGGCTCGAACACCGGGGAGCTGTTTTTT
TRBV14,TRBJ1-1,.,.,CASSQGEEAFF,TGTGCCAGCAGCCAAGGCGAGGAGGCTTTCTTT
TRBV7-9,TRBJ1-5,.,few,CASSLAQGWDQPQHF,TGTGCCAGCAGCTTAGCACAGGGATGGGATCAGCCCCAGCATTTT
TRBV4-3,TRBJ2-7,.,once,CASSQARASYEQYF,TGCGCCAGCAGCCAAGCGCGGGCCTCCTACGAGCAGTACTTC
TRBV7-3,TRBJ2-1,TRBD1,.,CASSNGGTGFYEQFF,TGTGCCAGCAGCAACGGCGGGACAGGGTTTTATGAGCAGTTCTTC
TRBV19,TRBJ2-1,TRBD2,.,CASSIALLAGGNEQFF,TGTGCCAGTAGTATAGCTCTACTAGCGGGGGGCAATGAGCAGTTCTTC
TRBV6-5,TRBJ2-3,.,.,CASSSLGLFTDTQYF,TGTGCCAGCAGCTCCCTCGGACTTTTCACAGATACGCAGTATTTT
TRBV30,TRBJ1-5,.,once,CTLSGSNQPQHF,TGTACCCTTAGCGGTAGCAATCAGCCCCAGCATTTT
TRBV29-1,TRBJ1-1,.,.,CSGTTNTEAFF,TGCAGCGGCACCACAAACACTGAAGCTTTCTTT
TRBV7-9,TRBJ1-1,TRBD1,.,CASSLAGTDFGNTEAFF,TGTGCCAGCAGCTTAGCCGGGACAGACTTTGGGAACACTGAAGCTTTCTTT
TRBV5-1,TRBJ2-5,TRBD1,.,CASSSGQGPETQYF,TGCGCCAGCAGCTCTGGACAGGGTCCAGAGACCCAGTACTTC
TRBV5-6,TRBJ1-2,TRBD1,.,CASSLVDRGRGGYTF,TGTGCCAGCAGCTTGGTTGACAGGGGTCGCGGTGGCTACACCTTC
TRBV2,TRBJ2-3,TRBD2,.,CASSDQRLAGGAAQYF,TGTGCCAGCAGTGACCAGAGGCTAGCGGGTGGAGCAGCGCAGTATTTT
TRBV7-3,TRBJ2-1,.,.,CASSSSLGSQFF,TGTGCCAGCAGCTCCTCACTAGGAAGTCAGTTCTTC
TRBV7-3,TRBJ1-1,TRBD1,.,CASSIQGDTEAFF,TGTGCCAGCAGCATACAGGGGGACACTGAAGCTTTCTTT
TRBV5-4,TRBJ1-6,TRBD1,.,CASSSRGDRGHGYSPLHF,TGTGCCAGCAGCTCCCGCGGGGACAGGGGACATGGGTATTCACCCCTCCACTTT
TRBV2,TRBJ2-1,TRBD1,.,CASSENRGNEQFF,TGTGCCAGCAGTGAGAACAGGGGGAATGAGCAGTTCTTC
TRBV7-8,TRBJ1-5,.,.,CASSLLQQANQPQHF,TGTGCCAGCAGCTTATTGCAACAGGCCAATCAGCCCCAGCATTTT
TRBV7-9,TRBJ1-2,.,.,CASSSNGEGGYGYTF,TGTGCCAGCAGTTCGAACGGGGAGGGTGGCTATGGCTACACCTTC
TRBV27,TRBJ1-1,.,.,CASSFTGSGTEAFF,TGTGCCAGCAGTTTCACAGGGTCCGGCACTGAAGCTTTCTTT
TRBV6-5,TRBJ2-5,.,.,CASSSQETQYF,TGTGCCAGCAGTTCTCAAGAGACCCAGTACTTC
TRBV9,TRBJ2-1,.,.,CASSVARGNEQFF,TGTGCCAGCAGCGTAGCCAGGGGTAATGAGCAGTTCTTC
TRBV28,TRBJ1-2,.,.,CASSPSPTMRGYTF,TGTGCCAGCAGTCCCTCCCCCACCATGAGAGGCTACACCTTC
TRBV7-2,TRBJ2-1,TRBD2,.,CASSSPGGRVENEQFF,TGTGCCAGCAGCTCCCCCGGGGGGAGGGTGGAGAATGAGCAGTTCTTC
TRBV19,TRBJ2-5,TRBD1,.,CASSTHLKVGRGPQETQYF,TGTGCCAGTAGTACCCACCTTAAGGTTGGCAGGGGGCCCCAAGAGACCCAGTACTTC
TRBV28,TRBJ2-3,TRBD2,.,CASSLTHLAGTDTQYF,TGTGCCAGCAGTTTAACTCACCTAGCGGGCACAGATACGCAGTATTTT
TRBV19,TRBJ2-1,.,.,CASSIRTNEQFF,TGTGCCAGTAGTATCCGCACAAATGAGCAGTTCTTC
TRBV28,TRBJ1-1,.,.,CASSLQVSEAFF,TGTGCCAGCAGTTTACAGGTTTCTGAAGCTTTCTTT
TRBV29-1,TRBJ2-5,.,.,CSPLALAETQYF,TGCAGCCCCCTAGCCCTTGCCGAGACCCAGTACTTC
TRBV27,TRBJ1-2,.,.,CASSLSTGRSNYGYTF,TGTGCCAGCAGTTTATCGACAGGACGATCTAACTATGGCTACACCTTC
TRBV28,TRBJ1-1,.,.,CASSLRPQGLNTEAFF,TGTGCCAGCAGTTTACGGCCCCAGGGCTTGAACACTGAAGCTTTCTTT
TRBV5-1,TRBJ1-2,.,.,CASRAVDYGYTF,TGCGCCAGCAGGGCGGTCGACTATGGCTACACCTTC
TRBV29-1,TRBJ2-2,.,.,CSVLRGGNTGELFF,TGCAGCGTCCTTCGAGGGGGGAACACCGGGGAGCTGTTTTTT
TRBV6-4,TRBJ2-7,.,.,CASSYETGYEQYF,TGTGCCAGCAGTTATGAGACGGGCTACGAGCAGTACTTC
TRBV11-3,TRBJ2-6,TRBD1,.,CASSSDRFISGANVLTF,TGTGCCAGCAGCTCGGACAGGTTTATCTCTGGGGCCAACGTCCTGACTTTC
TRBV7-2,TRBJ2-3,.,few,CASSLTRLGLTDTQYF,TGTGCCAGCAGCTTGACTCGACTAGGGCTCACAGATACGCAGTATTTT
TRBV19,TRBJ2-1,.,.,CASSIDHGGSYNEQFF,TGTGCCAGTAGTATAGATCACGGGGGAAGCTACAATGAGCAGTTCTTC
TRBV19,TRBJ2-1,.,.,CASSIDPREVRSEQFF,TGTGCCAGTAGTATAGATCCAAGGGAGGTCAGATCTGAGCAGTTCTTC
TRBV19,TRBJ2-7,.,few,CASSMVLDRGYEQYF,TGTGCCAGTAGTATGGTTCTCGACAGAGGATACGAGCAGTACTTC
TRBV30,TRBJ2-5,.,.,CAWSVQQETQYF,TGTGCCTGGAGTGTACAGCAAGAGACCCAGTACTTC
TRBV6-6,TRBJ2-3,.,.,CASSDPGLGADTQYF,TGTGCCAGCAGTGATCCGGGACTGGGAGCAGATACGCAGTATTTT
TRBV6-6,TRBJ2-7,TRBD1,few,CASRPRQGADEQYF,TGTGCCAGCAGGCCGCGACAGGGGGCGGATGAGCAGTACTTC
TRBV28,TRBJ1-5,TRBD1,once,CASRDLTGGGQPQHF,TGTGCCAGCAGAGACCTTACAGGGGGCGGCCAGCCCCAGCATTTT
TRBV27,TRBJ2-6,.,.,CASSTGQVSGANVLTF,TGTGCCAGCAGCACAGGGCAGGTCTCTGGGGCCAACGTCCTGACTTTC
TRBV11-2,TRBJ2-2,.,.,CASSLVGGTGELFF,TGTGCCAGCAGCTTAGTTGGGGGGACCGGGGAGCTGTTTTTT
TRBV7-9,TRBJ2-7,.,few,CASSLAQAGQTYEQYF,TGTGCCAGCAGCTTAGCACAGGCGGGACAGACCTACGAGCAGTACTTC
TRBV28,TRBJ2-1,TRBD2,.,CASSLAGGPYEQFF,TGTGCCAGCAGTTTGGCGGGAGGGCCCTATGAGCAGTTCTTC
TRBV6-6,TRBJ2-7,.,.,CASGRNYEQYF,TGTGCCAGCGGGCGCAATTACGAGCAGTACTTC
TRBV5-1,TRBJ2-7,TRBD1,.,CASSLWGQGYEQYF,TGCGCCAGCAGCTTGTGGGGACAGGGGTACGAGCAGTACTTC
TRBV25-1,TRBJ1-6,.,once,CASSQGSSYNSPLHF,TGTGCCAGCAGTCAGGGTAGCTCCTATAATTCACCCCTCCACTTT
TRBV25-1,TRBJ1-2,TRBD1,.,CASSELGGQGGGYTF,TGTGCCAGCAGTGAACTGGGGGGACAGGGCGGTGGCTACACCTTC
TRBV13,TRBJ2-5,TRBD1,.,CASSVRQGGSETQYF,TGTGCCAGCAGCGTACGACAGGGGGGTTCAGAGACCCAGTACTTC